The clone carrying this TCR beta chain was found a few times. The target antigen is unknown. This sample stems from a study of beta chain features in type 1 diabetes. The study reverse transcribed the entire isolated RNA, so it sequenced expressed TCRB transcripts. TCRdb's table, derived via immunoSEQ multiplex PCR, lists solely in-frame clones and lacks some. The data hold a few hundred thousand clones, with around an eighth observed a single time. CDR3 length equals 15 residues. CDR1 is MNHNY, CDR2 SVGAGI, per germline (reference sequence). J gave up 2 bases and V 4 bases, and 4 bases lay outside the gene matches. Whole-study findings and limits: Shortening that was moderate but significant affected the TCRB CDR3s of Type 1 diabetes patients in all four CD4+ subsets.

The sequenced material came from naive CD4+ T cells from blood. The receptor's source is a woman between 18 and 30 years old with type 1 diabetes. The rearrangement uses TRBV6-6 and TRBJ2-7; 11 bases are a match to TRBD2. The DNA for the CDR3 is TGTGCCAGCAGTTCAACTAGCGGGAGAGCCTACGAGCAGTACTTC. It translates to CASSSTSGRAYEQYF.